This entry describes one T cell receptor beta chain. Antigen: not known. This record comes from a study of cytomegalovirus exposure and HLA in healthy donors. Overall study results and limits: Being productive about 90% or about 30% of the time was typical of most TCR beta V segments in an earlier analysis. Apart from CMV serostatus, no immune exposure information was available. A later analysis found TCR association rates differed by HLA locus, highest for DRB1 and lowest for HLA-C.

Nominally healthy donors were sampled, though unrecorded immune exposures were likely. Primers included in the PCR were 60 Vbeta and 13 Jbeta primers. Sequenced by immunoSEQ multiplex PCR; TCRdb stores in-frame clones only, minus some. Here the sample spans 150,000 to 250,000 clones, 75% to 85% being singletons. Deletions cut 9 bases from V and 1 base from J, with 19 bases between. This CDR3 contains 15 residues. Germline V lookup: CDR1 LGHNT, CDR2 FRNRAP. This clonotype originated in a girl aged 10-17 years in good health and CMV-seropositive. Sequencing was done on a sample of PBMCs. The chain uses TRBV12-5 and TRBJ2-7, with D possibly being TRBD2 (5 bases). The CDR3 reads CARLLPRTVSYEQYF. For the CDR3, the DNA is TGTGCTAGGCTACTACCTAGGACTGTATCCTACGAGCAGTACTTC. The full variable domain, completed using reference TRBV12-5 and TRBJ2-7, is DARVTQTPRHKVTEMGQEVTMRCQPILGHNTVFWYRQTMMQGLELLAYFRNRAPLDDSGMPKDRFSAEMPDATLATLKIQPSEPRDSAVYFCARLLPRTVSYEQYFGPGTRLTVT.